The rows below give T cell receptor beta chains drawn from one sample of a study of monozygotic twins with cystic fibrosis. The method was immunoSEQ multiplex PCR; TCRdb's version includes in-frame clones alone and lacks a portion of them. This table has 34,000 or so clones, around 90% appearing once. The sample comprised blood. Receptors were obtained from a boy younger than 10 with cystic fibrosis. The CDR3 runs from the conserved cysteine through the conserved F or W. D genes are given only for firm matches. The size field is filled for only some rows; it gives once, few, many or a size class.

TRBJ2-5,TRBD2,TRBV7-9,.,CASSLRLAGGQETQYF,TGTGCCAGCAGCTTAAGGCTAGCGGGGGGCCAAGAGACCCAGTACTTC
TRBJ2-7,.,TRBV9,.,CASSPRDTSYEQYF,TGTGCCAGCAGCCCGAGGGACACGTCCTACGAGCAGTACTTC
TRBJ1-1,TRBD1,TRBV11-2,.,CASSLGQGNTEAFF,TGTGCCAGCAGCTTAGGACAGGGGAACACTGAAGCTTTCTTT
TRBJ1-4,.,TRBV18,.,CASSPQKFRGQTAREKLFF,TGTGCCAGCTCACCACAGAAATTCAGGGGACAAACGGCAAGGGAAAAACTGTTTTTT
TRBJ2-1,.,TRBV27,.,CASSLLADSYNEQFF,TGTGCCAGCAGTTTACTGGCGGATTCCTACAATGAGCAGTTCTTC
TRBJ1-1,.,TRBV5-1,.,CASSLGDLMNTEAFF,TGCGCCAGCAGCTTGGGGGACCTAATGAACACTGAAGCTTTCTTT
TRBJ1-2,.,TRBV5-4,.,CASSFGDGLTYGYTF,TGTGCCAGCAGCTTTGGGGATGGACTGACCTATGGCTACACCTTC
TRBJ1-2,.,TRBV4-2,.,CASSQDLGSYGYTF,TGTGCCAGCAGCCAAGATCTTGGCAGCTATGGCTACACCTTC
TRBJ1-2,.,TRBV4-3,once,CASSQMVAGQYYGYTF,TGCGCCAGCAGCCAAATGGTGGCGGGCCAATACTATGGCTACACCTTC
TRBJ1-1,.,TRBV7-6,few,CASGGLGNTEAFF,TGTGCCAGCGGGGGATTGGGAAACACTGAAGCTTTCTTT
TRBJ2-1,TRBD2,TRBV28,.,CASLQGISGLATEQFF,TGTGCCAGCCTCCAGGGTATCTCGGGACTAGCGACTGAGCAGTTCTTC
TRBJ2-2,.,TRBV5-6,.,CASSRVAGELFF,TGTGCCAGCAGTCGCGTGGCCGGGGAGCTGTTTTTT
TRBJ1-1,.,TRBV5-1,.,CASSLPGDTEAFF,TGCGCCAGCAGCTTACCGGGAGACACTGAAGCTTTCTTT
TRBJ1-6,.,TRBV27,once,CASSSGFGLGSPLHF,TGTGCCAGCAGTTCCGGTTTCGGGCTAGGTTCACCCCTCCACTTT
TRBJ2-5,.,TRBV2,.,CASSLYIPRGPETQYF,TGTGCCAGCAGTTTGTATATTCCCAGGGGACCAGAGACCCAGTACTTC
TRBJ1-1,TRBD1,TRBV6-5,.,CASSYGTGDTEAFF,TGTGCCAGCAGTTATGGGACAGGGGACACTGAAGCTTTCTTT
TRBJ2-1,TRBD2,TRBV7-3,.,CASSLTGLAGWDNEQFF,TGTGCCAGCAGCTTAACGGGACTAGCGGGGTGGGACAATGAGCAGTTCTTC
TRBJ1-2,.,TRBV5-6,.,CASSLSSAYGYTF,TGTGCCAGCAGCTTGTCTTCAGCCTATGGCTACACCTTC
TRBJ2-7,TRBD1,TRBV19,.,CASSLRQGPYEQYF,TGTGCCAGTAGTCTACGACAGGGACCTTACGAGCAGTACTTC
TRBJ2-3,TRBD2,TRBV6-5,.,CASSYVPSGVTDTQYF,TGTGCCAGCAGTTACGTCCCCAGCGGGGTTACAGATACGCAGTATTTT
TRBJ2-3,.,TRBV23-1,.,CASSQRGGPRADTQYF,TGCGCCAGCAGTCAACGTGGGGGCCCCCGCGCAGATACGCAGTATTTT
TRBJ2-7,.,TRBV2,.,CASSDGPGPYEQYF,TGTGCCAGCAGTGATGGACCTGGGCCCTACGAGCAGTACTTC
TRBJ1-1,.,TRBV11-2,.,CASSVHTGMNTEAFF,TGTGCCAGCAGCGTCCATACAGGGATGAACACTGAAGCTTTCTTT
TRBJ2-7,.,TRBV7-8,.,CASSLKDIPYEQYF,TGTGCCAGCAGCTTGAAGGACATCCCCTACGAGCAGTACTTC
TRBJ1-1,TRBD1,TRBV7-6,.,CASSPGRGYTEAFF,TGTGCCAGCAGCCCAGGCAGGGGGTACACTGAAGCTTTCTTT
TRBJ2-7,.,TRBV4-1,.,CASSQDVVGIGMGEQYF,TGCGCCAGCAGCCAAGATGTCGTGGGGATCGGAATGGGCGAGCAGTACTTC
TRBJ2-3,.,TRBV9,.,CASSVGAVDGDTQYF,TGTGCCAGCAGCGTAGGGGCAGTTGATGGGGATACGCAGTATTTT
TRBJ2-7,TRBD1,TRBV29-1,.,CSVAGTGSSYEQYF,TGCAGCGTTGCGGGGACAGGGAGCTCCTACGAGCAGTACTTC
TRBJ2-1,TRBD2,TRBV2,.,CASSEDVVVAGGLRFF,TGTGCCAGCAGTGAAGACGTGGTGGTAGCGGGGGGGCTGCGGTTCTTC